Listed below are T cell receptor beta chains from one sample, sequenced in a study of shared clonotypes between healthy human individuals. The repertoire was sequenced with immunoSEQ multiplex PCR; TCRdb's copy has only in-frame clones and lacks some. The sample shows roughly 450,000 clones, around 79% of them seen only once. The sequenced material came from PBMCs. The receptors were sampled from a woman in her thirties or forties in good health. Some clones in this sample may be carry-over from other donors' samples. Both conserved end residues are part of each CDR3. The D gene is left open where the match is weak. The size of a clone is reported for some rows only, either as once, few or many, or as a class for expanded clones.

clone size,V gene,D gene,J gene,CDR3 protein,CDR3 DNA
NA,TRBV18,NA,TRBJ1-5,CASSIGQSNQPQHF,TGTGCCAGCTCAATAGGGCAGAGCAATCAGCCCCAGCATTTT
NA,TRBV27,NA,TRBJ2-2,CASSLGVLSTGELFF,TGTGCCAGCAGTTTGGGGGTCCTGAGCACCGGGGAGCTGTTTTTT
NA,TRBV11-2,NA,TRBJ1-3,CASSLEASGNTIYF,TGTGCCAGCAGCTTGGAGGCCTCTGGAAACACCATATATTTT
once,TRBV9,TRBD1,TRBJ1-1,CASSVEGQGGTEAFF,TGTGCCAGCAGCGTGGAGGGACAGGGGGGCACTGAAGCTTTCTTT
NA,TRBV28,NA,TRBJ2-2,CASRRGVMAAAGELFF,TGTGCCAGCAGACGGGGAGTAATGGCCGCGGCCGGGGAGCTGTTTTTT
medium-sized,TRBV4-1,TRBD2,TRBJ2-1,CASSPGLAGENEQFF,TGCGCCAGCAGCCCGGGACTAGCGGGAGAGAATGAGCAGTTCTTC
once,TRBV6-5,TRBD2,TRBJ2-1,CASSYSPSGIGNEQFF,TGTGCCAGCAGTTACTCCCCTAGCGGGATTGGGAATGAGCAGTTCTTC
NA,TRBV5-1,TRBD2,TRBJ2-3,CASSLNGRGADTQYF,TGCGCCAGCAGCTTGAACGGGAGGGGCGCAGATACGCAGTATTTT
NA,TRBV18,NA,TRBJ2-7,CASSEGGAELYEQYF,TGTGCCAGCTCAGAGGGGGGAGCGGAGCTATACGAGCAGTACTTC
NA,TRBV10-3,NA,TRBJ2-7,CAIKREREQYF,TGTGCCATCAAGAGGGAACGCGAGCAGTACTTC
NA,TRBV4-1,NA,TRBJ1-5,CASSLGRTDVKPQHF,TGCGCCAGCAGCCTGGGACGGACAGACGTCAAGCCCCAGCATTTT
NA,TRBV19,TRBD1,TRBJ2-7,CASRGTGLYEQYF,TGTGCCAGTAGAGGGACAGGGCTATACGAGCAGTACTTC
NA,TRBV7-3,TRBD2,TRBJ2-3,CASSLTGTSHVTDTQYF,TGTGCCAGCAGCTTAACGGGGACTAGCCACGTGACAGATACGCAGTATTTT
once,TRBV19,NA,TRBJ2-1,CASSIDRDLAEQFF,TGTGCCAGTAGTATAGATCGGGATTTGGCTGAGCAGTTCTTC
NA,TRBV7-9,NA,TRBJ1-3,CASSPPAVDTIYF,TGTGCCAGCAGCCCGCCCGCTGTGGACACCATATATTTT
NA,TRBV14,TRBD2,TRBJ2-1,CASSSLAGGYNEQFF,TGTGCCAGCAGCTCTCTAGCGGGAGGGTACAATGAGCAGTTCTTC
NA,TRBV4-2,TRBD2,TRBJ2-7,CASSQGTSGNYEQYF,TGTGCCAGCAGCCAGGGGACTAGCGGTAACTACGAGCAGTACTTC
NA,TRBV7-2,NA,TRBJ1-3,CASSVRTGNTIYF,TGTGCCAGCAGCGTTCGTACTGGAAACACCATATATTTT
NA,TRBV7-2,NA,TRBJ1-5,CASSPPGRPQHF,TGTGCCAGCAGCCCACCCGGGCGGCCCCAGCATTTT
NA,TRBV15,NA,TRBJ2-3,CATSPPGRPSTDTQYF,TGTGCCACCAGCCCTCCCGGGAGACCTAGCACAGATACGCAGTATTTT
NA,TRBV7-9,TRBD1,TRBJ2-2,CASSLTGETGELFF,TGTGCCAGCAGCTTAACAGGGGAGACCGGGGAGCTGTTTTTT
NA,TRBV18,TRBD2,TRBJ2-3,CASSPLAGGPSDTQYF,TGTGCCAGCTCACCCTTAGCGGGAGGGCCATCAGATACGCAGTATTTT
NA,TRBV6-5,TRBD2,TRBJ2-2,CASSSRLARTGELFF,TGTGCCAGCAGTTCTCGACTAGCGCGGACCGGGGAGCTGTTTTTT
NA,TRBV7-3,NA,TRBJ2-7,CASSSGVRDEQYF,TGTGCCAGCAGTTCCGGGGTGCGGGACGAGCAGTACTTC
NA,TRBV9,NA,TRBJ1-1,CASGAGVTRQGSSEAFF,TGTGCCAGCGGAGCTGGAGTAACCCGGCAGGGCTCTTCTGAAGCTTTCTTT
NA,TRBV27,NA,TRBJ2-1,CASSFYDRRPLPYNEQFF,TGTGCCAGCAGTTTCTACGACAGACGTCCCCTTCCGTACAATGAGCAGTTCTTC
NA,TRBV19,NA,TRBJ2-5,CASSIRGGETQYF,TGTGCCAGTAGTATCAGGGGTGGAGAGACCCAGTACTTC
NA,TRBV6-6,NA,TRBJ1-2,CASSYSGRQEAHGYTF,TGTGCCAGCAGTTACTCCGGCAGGCAGGAGGCCCATGGCTACACCTTC
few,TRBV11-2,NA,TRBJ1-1,CASSLNRNTEAFF,TGTGCCAGCAGCTTAAATAGGAACACTGAAGCTTTCTTT
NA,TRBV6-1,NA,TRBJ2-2,CASSEGAGNTGELFF,TGTGCCAGCAGTGAAGGGGCAGGGAACACCGGGGAGCTGTTTTTT
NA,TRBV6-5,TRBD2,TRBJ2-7,CASRWTSGRYEQYF,TGTGCCAGCAGGTGGACTAGCGGGAGATACGAGCAGTACTTC
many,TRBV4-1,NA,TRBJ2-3,CASSQGPSVVGDTQYF,TGCGCCAGCAGCCAAGGTCCTTCGGTGGTAGGAGATACGCAGTATTTT
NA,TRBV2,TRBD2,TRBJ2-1,CASSEEIKRERGLDEQFF,TGTGCCAGCAGTGAGGAGATCAAGCGGGAGAGGGGCCTCGATGAGCAGTTCTTC
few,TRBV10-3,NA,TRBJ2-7,CAISDWIHEQYF,TGTGCCATCAGTGATTGGATCCACGAGCAGTACTTC
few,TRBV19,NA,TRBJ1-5,CASTREGGWGNQPQHF,TGTGCCAGTACCCGAGAGGGGGGCTGGGGCAATCAGCCCCAGCATTTT
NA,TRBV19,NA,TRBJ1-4,CASGVSTNEKLFF,TGTGCCAGTGGGGTTTCAACTAATGAAAAACTGTTTTTT
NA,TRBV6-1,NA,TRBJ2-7,CASSEALGQSSAEQYF,TGTGCCAGCAGTGAAGCGTTGGGGCAGAGCTCTGCCGAGCAGTACTTC
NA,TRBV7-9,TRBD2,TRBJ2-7,CASSPSGLAGVGEQYF,TGTGCCAGCAGCCCCTCGGGGCTAGCGGGAGTGGGCGAGCAGTACTTC
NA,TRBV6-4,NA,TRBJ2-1,CASSVGIYNEQFF,TGTGCCAGCAGTGTCGGCATTTACAATGAGCAGTTCTTC
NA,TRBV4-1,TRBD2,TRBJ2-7,CASSQERGRAVDEQYF,TGCGCCAGCAGCCAAGAACGCGGGAGGGCCGTAGACGAGCAGTACTTC
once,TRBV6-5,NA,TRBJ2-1,CASSSTSRHAFF,TGTGCCAGCAGTTCAACTAGTCGTCACGCGTTCTTC
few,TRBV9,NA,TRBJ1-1,CASSVGPEQNTEAFF,TGTGCCAGCAGCGTAGGTCCAGAACAGAACACTGAAGCTTTCTTT
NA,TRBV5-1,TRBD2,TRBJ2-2,CASSPLGGRGTGELFF,TGCGCCAGCAGCCCCCTAGGCGGGAGGGGCACCGGGGAGCTGTTTTTT
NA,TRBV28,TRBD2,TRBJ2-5,CASNIVSGGGSTQYF,TGTGCCAGCAATATAGTTAGCGGGGGAGGCTCGACCCAGTACTTC
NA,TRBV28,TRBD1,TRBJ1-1,CASSRQGASTEAFF,TGTGCCAGCAGTCGGCAGGGGGCCAGCACTGAAGCTTTCTTT
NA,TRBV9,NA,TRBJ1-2,CASSPSNYGYTF,TGTGCCAGCAGCCCCTCGAACTATGGCTACACCTTC
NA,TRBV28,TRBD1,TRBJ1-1,CASSPATGYTEAFF,TGTGCCAGCAGCCCGGCGACAGGGTATACTGAAGCTTTCTTT
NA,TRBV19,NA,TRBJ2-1,CASSQRQIYNEQFF,TGTGCCAGTAGTCAAAGACAGATATACAATGAGCAGTTCTTC
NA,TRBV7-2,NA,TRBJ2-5,CASSLGIRVGETQYF,TGTGCCAGCAGCTTGGGGATCCGGGTCGGAGAGACCCAGTACTTC
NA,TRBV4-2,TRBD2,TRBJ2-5,CASSQVTLAGETQYF,TGTGCCAGCAGCCAAGTAACCCTAGCGGGGGAGACCCAGTACTTC
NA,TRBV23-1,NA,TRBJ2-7,CASSWKAFQERRHHRYEQYF,TGCGCCAGCAGCTGGAAAGCTTTTCAAGAGCGGCGTCACCACCGCTACGAGCAGTACTTC
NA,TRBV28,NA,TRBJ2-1,CASSSGGGLGRRIF,TGTGCCAGCAGCTCCGGAGGGGGGCTAGGTAGAAGGATCTTC
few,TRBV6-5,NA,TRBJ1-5,CATTGANQPQHF,TGTGCCACCACAGGAGCTAATCAGCCCCAGCATTTT
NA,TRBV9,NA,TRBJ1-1,CASSGGVPLSRGKMNTEAFF,TGTGCCAGCAGCGGGGGGGTCCCCCTGTCGAGGGGGAAAATGAACACTGAAGCTTTCTTT
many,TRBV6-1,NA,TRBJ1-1,CASSPYRALNTEAFF,TGTGCCAGCAGTCCCTACAGAGCTCTGAACACTGAAGCTTTCTTT